Each of the 13 T cell receptor beta chains below was sequenced from the same sample in a study of blood T cell repertoires in COVID-19. The method was immunoSEQ multiplex PCR; TCRdb's version includes in-frame clones alone and lacks a portion of them. The sample includes 150,000 to 200,000 clones, about 85% seen only once; the top ten take less than 3.5%. Sequencing was done on a sample of peripheral blood. These receptors originate from a woman under 40 with active or convalescent COVID-19.

The genes are TRBV19 and TRBJ1-2, with 7 nucleotides matching TRBD1. V was clipped by 8 bases and J by 2 bases; unmatched bases: 5. The CDR3 is 13 residues long. CDR1 is LNHDA, CDR2 SQIVND, per germline (reference sequence). The CDR3 nucleotides are TGTGCCAGTCGGGACAGAGCGAACTATGGCTACACCTTC. Amino acid sequence: CASRDRANYGYTF.

The chain employs TRBV10-2 and TRBJ1-2; 10 bases fit TRBD1. Germline V CDR1 and CDR2: WSHSY, SAAADI. Trimming cost V 6 bases and J 8 bases; bases outside gene matches: 9. There are 14 residues in the CDR3. CDR3 sequence reads: CASRGTGAQGGYTF. In nucleotides, the CDR3 is TGCGCCAGCAGAGGGACAGGGGCCCAAGGGGGCTACACCTTC.

The chain joins TRBV6-6 to TRBJ1-1; 7 bases agree with TRBD1. Germline assignment: CDR1 MNHNY and CDR2 SVGAGI (reference sequence). The CDR3 has 13 amino acids. The V segment lost 4 bases and the J segment 8 bases; nucleotides outside the gene matches: 7. In DNA form, the CDR3 reads TGTGCCAGCAGTTCCCAGGGGGGCTCGGAAGCTTTCTTT. This translates into CASSSQGGSEAFF.

The V and J genes are TRBV27 and TRBJ1-1; D gene ambiguous. V lost 5 bases and J lost 1, with 14 bases in between. The CDR3 totals 15 residues. Germline V gene lookup returns CDR1 MNHEY and CDR2 SMNVEV (reference sequence). CDR3 nucleotides: TGTGCCAGCAGTCCTACCTACGGTCGGAACACTGAAGCTTTCTTT. Protein sequence: CASSPTYGRNTEAFF.

The V call is TRBV18, the J call TRBJ2-1, with D possibly TRBD2 on 5 matching bases. Germline lookup yields CDR1 KGHSH and CDR2 LQKENI. The CDR3 runs to 18 residues. Trimming pared 4 bases from V and 0 bases from J, leaving 19 bases between. The CDR3 DNA is TGTGCCAGCTCACAACAAAGGGCGGGTTTTAGCTCCTACAATGAGCAGTTCTTC. This translates into CASSQQRAGFSSYNEQFF. Using reference TRBV18 and TRBJ2-1 for the parts outside the CDR3, the full variable domain is NAGVMQNPRHLVRRRGQEARLRCSPMKGHSHVYWYRQLPEEGLKFMVYLQKENIIDESGMPKERFSAEFPKEGPSILRIQQVVRGDSAAYFCASSQQRAGFSSYNEQFFGPGTRLTVL.

The chain is built from TRBV25-1 and TRBJ1-1; D is ambiguous. The germline gives CDR1 MGHDK, CDR2 SYGVNS. The CDR3 contains 17 residues. The ends were cut back, 6 bases at V and 1 base at J, with 21 bases in the middle. In DNA form, the CDR3 reads TGTGCCAGCAGCGCGTTCGGTGGTGATACCCCGAACACTGAAGCTTTCTTT. Amino acids: CASSAFGGDTPNTEAFF.

The V call is TRBV7-9, the J call TRBJ2-7; 8 bases line up with TRBD2. CDR1 is SEHNR and CDR2 is FQNEAQ in the germline V gene (reference sequence). CDR3 length equals 15 residues. J gave up 3 bases and V 5 bases, and 9 bases lay outside the gene matches. The CDR3 nucleotides are TGTGCCAGCAGCCGTTACACTAGCGGAGACTACGAGCAGTACTTC. This gives the protein CASSRYTSGDYEQYF.

The chain has TRBV27 and TRBJ2-7, with 7 bases fitting TRBD1. CDR1 and CDR2 (germline): MNHEY, SMNVEV (reference sequence). The CDR3 covers 15 residues. V lost 4 bases and J lost 2; bases outside the gene matches: 8. The CDR3 sequence is CASSSAGTEAYEQYF. CDR3 DNA sequence: TGTGCCAGCAGTTCCGCTGGGACAGAAGCCTACGAGCAGTACTTC.

The chain combines TRBV28 with TRBJ2-5; no clear D. V lost 5 bases, J lost 3 bases, and 10 bases lay in between. Germline assignment: CDR1 MDHEN and CDR2 SYDVKM. The CDR3 totals 13 residues. CDR3 residues: CASSTPNEETQYF. The CDR3 coding sequence is TGTGCCAGCAGTACACCGAATGAAGAGACCCAGTACTTC.

The chain recombines TRBV6-5 with TRBJ2-2; D may be TRBD1 (6 bases). The CDR3 contains 15 residues. Per germline, CDR1 MNHEY and CDR2 SVGAGI. The V end lost 6 bases, the J end lost 3 bases, and 14 bases lay between the germline ends. CDR3 residues: CASRPRDTYTGELFF. The CDR3, as DNA: TGTGCCAGCAGACCCCGGGACACTTACACCGGGGAGCTGTTTTTT.

V is TRBV19 and J is TRBJ1-1; a weak D match, TRBD1 (6 bases). The CDR3 is 12 residues long. Trimming stripped 7 bases from V and 4 bases from J, with 10 bases between. Germline V gene sequence: CDR1 LNHDA, CDR2 SQIVND (reference sequence). CDR3 loop: CASKPQGTEAFF. The CDR3 DNA reads TGTGCCAGTAAACCACAGGGCACTGAAGCTTTCTTT. Filled out from reference TRBV19 and TRBJ1-1, the complete variable domain reads DGGITQSPKYLFRKEGQNVTLSCEQNLNHDAMYWYRQDPGQGLRLIYYSQIVNDFQKGDIAEGYSVSREKKESFPLTVTSAQKNPTAFYLCASKPQGTEAFFGQGTRLTVV.

The V call is TRBV18, the J call TRBJ2-4; weak D call: TRBD2 (6 bases). The germline V and J ends were trimmed by 3 bases and 6 bases, with 12 bases remaining between them. The CDR3 contains 14 residues. The germline V gene encodes CDR1 KGHSH and CDR2 LQKENI. The CDR3 coding sequence is TGTGCCAGCTCACCGGGGGGTTCTTTAAACATTCAGTACTTC. It codes for CASSPGGSLNIQYF.

The CDR3 spells CASVRGGQNYGYTF. In nucleotides, the CDR3 is TGTGCCAGCGTAAGGGGGGGGCAGAACTATGGCTACACCTTC. The chain is built from TRBV28 and TRBJ1-2, with D possibly TRBD1 on 6 matching bases. Germline V gene data show CDR1 as MDHEN and CDR2 as SYDVKM. CDR3 length equals 14 residues. Trimming left V 8 bases short and J 2 bases short, with 15 bases between.